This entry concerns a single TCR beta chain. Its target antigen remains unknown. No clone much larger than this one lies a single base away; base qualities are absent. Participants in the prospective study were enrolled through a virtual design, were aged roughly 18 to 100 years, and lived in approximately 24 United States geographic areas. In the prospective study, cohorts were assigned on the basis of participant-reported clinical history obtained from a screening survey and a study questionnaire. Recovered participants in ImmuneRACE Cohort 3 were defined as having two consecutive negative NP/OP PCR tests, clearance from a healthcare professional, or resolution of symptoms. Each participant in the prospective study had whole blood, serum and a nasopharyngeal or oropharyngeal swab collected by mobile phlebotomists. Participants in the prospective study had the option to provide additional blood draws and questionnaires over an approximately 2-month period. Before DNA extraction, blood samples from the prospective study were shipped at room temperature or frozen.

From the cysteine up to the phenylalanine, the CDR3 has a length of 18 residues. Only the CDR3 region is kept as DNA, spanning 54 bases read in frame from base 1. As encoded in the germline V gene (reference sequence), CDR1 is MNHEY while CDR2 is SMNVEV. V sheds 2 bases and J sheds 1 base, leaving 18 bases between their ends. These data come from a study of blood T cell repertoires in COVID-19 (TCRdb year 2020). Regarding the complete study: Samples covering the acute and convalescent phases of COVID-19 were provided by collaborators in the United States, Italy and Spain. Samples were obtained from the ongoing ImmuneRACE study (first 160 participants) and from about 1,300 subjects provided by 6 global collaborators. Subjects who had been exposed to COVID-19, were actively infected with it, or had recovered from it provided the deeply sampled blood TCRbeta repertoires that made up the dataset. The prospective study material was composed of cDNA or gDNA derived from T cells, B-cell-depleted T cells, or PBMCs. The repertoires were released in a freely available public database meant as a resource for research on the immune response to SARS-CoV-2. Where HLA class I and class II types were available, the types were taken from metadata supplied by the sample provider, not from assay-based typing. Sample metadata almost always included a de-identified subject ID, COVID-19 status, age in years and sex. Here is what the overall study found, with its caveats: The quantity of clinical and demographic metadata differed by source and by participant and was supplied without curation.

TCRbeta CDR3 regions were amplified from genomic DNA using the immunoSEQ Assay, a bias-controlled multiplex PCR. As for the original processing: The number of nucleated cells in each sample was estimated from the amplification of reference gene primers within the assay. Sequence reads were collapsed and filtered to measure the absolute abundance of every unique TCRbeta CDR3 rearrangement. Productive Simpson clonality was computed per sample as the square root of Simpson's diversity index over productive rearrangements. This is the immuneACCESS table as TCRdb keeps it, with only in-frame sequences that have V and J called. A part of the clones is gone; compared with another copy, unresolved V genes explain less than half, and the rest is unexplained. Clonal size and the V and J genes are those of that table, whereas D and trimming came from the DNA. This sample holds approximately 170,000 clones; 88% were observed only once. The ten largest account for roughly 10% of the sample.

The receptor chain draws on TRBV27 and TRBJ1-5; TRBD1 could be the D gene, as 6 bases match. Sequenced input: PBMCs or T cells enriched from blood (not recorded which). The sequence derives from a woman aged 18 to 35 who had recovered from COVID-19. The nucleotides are TGTGCCAGCAGTTTAGGATGGAGAGCCGGACAGAGCAATCAGCCCCAGCATTTT. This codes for CASSLGWRAGQSNQPQHF.